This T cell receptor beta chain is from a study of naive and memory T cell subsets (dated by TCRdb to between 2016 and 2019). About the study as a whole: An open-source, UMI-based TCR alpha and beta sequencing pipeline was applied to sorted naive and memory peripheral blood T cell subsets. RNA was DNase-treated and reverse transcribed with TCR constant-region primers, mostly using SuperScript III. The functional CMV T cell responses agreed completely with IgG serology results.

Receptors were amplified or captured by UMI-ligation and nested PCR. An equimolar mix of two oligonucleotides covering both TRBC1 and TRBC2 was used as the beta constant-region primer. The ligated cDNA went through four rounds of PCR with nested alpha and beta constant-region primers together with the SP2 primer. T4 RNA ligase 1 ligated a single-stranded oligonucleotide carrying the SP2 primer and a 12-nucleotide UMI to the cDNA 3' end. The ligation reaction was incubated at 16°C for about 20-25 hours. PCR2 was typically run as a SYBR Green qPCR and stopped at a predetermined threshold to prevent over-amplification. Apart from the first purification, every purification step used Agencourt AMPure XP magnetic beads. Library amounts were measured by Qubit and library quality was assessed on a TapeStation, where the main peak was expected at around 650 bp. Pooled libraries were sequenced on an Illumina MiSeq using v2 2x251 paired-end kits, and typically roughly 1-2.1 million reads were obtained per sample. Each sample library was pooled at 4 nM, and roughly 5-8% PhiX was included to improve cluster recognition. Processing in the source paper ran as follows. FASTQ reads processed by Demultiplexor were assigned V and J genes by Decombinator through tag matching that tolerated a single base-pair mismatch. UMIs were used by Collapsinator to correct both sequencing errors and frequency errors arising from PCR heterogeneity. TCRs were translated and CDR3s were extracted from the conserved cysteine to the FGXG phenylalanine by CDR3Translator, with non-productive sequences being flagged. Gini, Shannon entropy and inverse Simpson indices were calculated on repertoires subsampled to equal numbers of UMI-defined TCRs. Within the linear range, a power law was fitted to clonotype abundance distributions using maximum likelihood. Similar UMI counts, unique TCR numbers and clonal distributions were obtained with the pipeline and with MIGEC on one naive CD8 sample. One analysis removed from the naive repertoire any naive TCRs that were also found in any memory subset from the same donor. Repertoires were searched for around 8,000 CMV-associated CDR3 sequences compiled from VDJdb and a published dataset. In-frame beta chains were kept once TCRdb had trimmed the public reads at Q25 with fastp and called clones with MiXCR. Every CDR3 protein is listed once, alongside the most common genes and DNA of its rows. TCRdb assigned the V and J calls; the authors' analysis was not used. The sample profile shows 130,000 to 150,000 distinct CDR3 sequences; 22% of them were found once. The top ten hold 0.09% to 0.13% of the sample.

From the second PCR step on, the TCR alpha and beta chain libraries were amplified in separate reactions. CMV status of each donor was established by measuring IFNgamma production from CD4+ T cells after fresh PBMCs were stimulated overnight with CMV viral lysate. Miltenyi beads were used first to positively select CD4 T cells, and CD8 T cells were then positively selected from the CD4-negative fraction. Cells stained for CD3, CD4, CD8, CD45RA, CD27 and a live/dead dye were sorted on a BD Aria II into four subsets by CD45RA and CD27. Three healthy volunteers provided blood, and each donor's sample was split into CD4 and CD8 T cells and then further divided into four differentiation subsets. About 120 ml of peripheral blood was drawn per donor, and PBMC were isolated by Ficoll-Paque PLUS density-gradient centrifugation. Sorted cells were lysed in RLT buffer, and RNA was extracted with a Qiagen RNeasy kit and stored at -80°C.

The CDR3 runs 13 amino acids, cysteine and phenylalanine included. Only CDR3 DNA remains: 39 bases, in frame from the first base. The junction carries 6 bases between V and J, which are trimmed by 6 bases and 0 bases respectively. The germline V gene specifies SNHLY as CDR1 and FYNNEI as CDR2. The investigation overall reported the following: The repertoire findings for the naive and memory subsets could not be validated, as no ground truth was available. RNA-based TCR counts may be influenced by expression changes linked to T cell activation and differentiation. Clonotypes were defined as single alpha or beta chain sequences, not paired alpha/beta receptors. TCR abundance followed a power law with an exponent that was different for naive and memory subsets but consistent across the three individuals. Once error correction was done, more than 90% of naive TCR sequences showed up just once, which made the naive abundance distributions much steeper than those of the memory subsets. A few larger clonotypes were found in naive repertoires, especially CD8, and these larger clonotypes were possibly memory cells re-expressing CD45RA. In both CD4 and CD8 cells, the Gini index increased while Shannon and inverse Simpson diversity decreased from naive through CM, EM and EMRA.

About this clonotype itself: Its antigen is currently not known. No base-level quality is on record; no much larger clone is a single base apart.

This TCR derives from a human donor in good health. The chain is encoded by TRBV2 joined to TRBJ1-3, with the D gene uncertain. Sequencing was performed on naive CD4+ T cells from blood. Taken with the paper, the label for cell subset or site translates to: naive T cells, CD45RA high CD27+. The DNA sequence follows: TGTGCCAGCAGCCGTTACTCTGGAAACACCATATATTTT. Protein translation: CASSRYSGNTIYF.